This entry features one TCR beta chain sequence. Its antigen target is currently unknown. The sample holds no much larger clone one base away, and base qualities are not on file. The record originates from a study of blood T cell repertoires in COVID-19 (dated by TCRdb to the early 2020s). Regarding the study in general: The collaborator samples originated in the United States, Italy and Spain and spanned the acute and convalescent phases of COVID-19. The samples were drawn from two sources: the first 160 participants of the ongoing ImmuneRACE study, and fewer than 1,500 subjects contributed by 6 global collaborators. Deeply sampled blood TCRbeta repertoires from subjects exposed to, actively infected with, or recovered from COVID-19 were included in the dataset. The material from the prospective study consisted of cDNA or gDNA derived from T cells, B-cell-depleted T cells, or PBMCs. Where available, HLA class I and class II types were obtained from metadata supplied by the sample provider rather than from assay-based typing. Sample metadata almost always included a de-identified subject ID, COVID-19 status, age in years and sex. The repertoires were made available in a free public database intended to serve as a resource for research on the immune response to SARS-CoV-2.

Study-wide conclusions, independent of this receptor: The amount of clinical and demographic metadata varied by source and participant and was provided uncurated.

A second Seattle source provided samples from volunteer blood donors who had recovered from COVID-19. Each collaborating institution followed its own protocols to collect whole blood in K2EDTA tubes. For TCRbeta analysis, collaborators shipped samples as frozen whole blood, isolated PBMCs, or DNA extracted from either of those sample types. TCRbeta CDR3 regions were amplified from genomic DNA by means of the immunoSEQ Assay, a bias-controlled multiplex PCR. Processing in the source paper ran as follows. Nucleated cell counts per sample were estimated from amplification of reference gene primers within the assay. Sequence reads were collapsed and filtered to measure the absolute abundance of every unique TCRbeta CDR3 rearrangement. For each sample, productive Simpson clonality was calculated by taking the square root of Simpson's diversity index across productive rearrangements. As stored in TCRdb, this immuneACCESS dataset retains in-frame rearrangements with V and J assigned. A fraction of the clones does not appear; measured against another copy, unresolved V genes explain less than half of the discrepancy, and the remainder lacks a known reason. D and trimming come from the DNA, and the V and J calls and clone size come from that table. The sample yields roughly 86,000 clones; around three quarters were counted once. About 8.4% of the sample comes from the top ten.

V is cut by 1 base and J by 5 bases, and the space between the germline ends is 16 bases. CDR1 and CDR2 were assigned from the germline V gene as SNHLY and FYNNEI. Spanning cysteine to phenylalanine, the CDR3 consists of 16 amino acids. Only the CDR3 part of the read is kept: 48 bases, read in frame from the first base. This receptor was identified in a man in his fifties who had recovered from COVID-19. What was sequenced was peripheral blood. Recombination joined TRBV2 with TRBJ2-3, and possibly TRBD2, on 6 matching bases. The nucleotide sequence is TGTGCCAGCAGTGAAGGTACGGCGGGGAACGGAGATACGCAGTATTTT. This encodes CASSEGTAGNGDTQYF.